The sequence of this T cell receptor beta chain was determined in a study of CD8+ T cells in alopecia areata. Study-level background: Dosing with tofacitinib proceeded for 6 to 18 months, followed by 6 months off drug.

The germline V gene encodes CDR1 ENHRY and CDR2 SYGVKD. V trimming: 7 bases; J trimming: 10 bases; junction bases outside the gene matches: 8. The CDR3 has 14 amino acids. cDNA prepared by RNA extraction and subsequent reverse transcription served as the template for sequencing. Generated by immunoSEQ multiplex PCR, the TCRdb table keeps only in-frame clones and is missing some. The sample lists 150,000 to 200,000 clones, roughly 60% seen once, with around 1.8% in the top ten. Cell sorting was applied to PBMCs, and CD4+ and CD8+ T cells were collected. This TCR was sampled from a human donor with alopecia areata. This sample comprised CD4+ T cells sorted from blood, obtained at week 0. The rearrangement joins TRBV10-3 to TRBJ2-1; TRBD2 agrees at 12 bases. The CDR3 coding sequence is TGTGCCATCAATGAACTAGCGGGGGGTCCAGAGCAGTTCTTC. This codes for CAINELAGGPEQFF.